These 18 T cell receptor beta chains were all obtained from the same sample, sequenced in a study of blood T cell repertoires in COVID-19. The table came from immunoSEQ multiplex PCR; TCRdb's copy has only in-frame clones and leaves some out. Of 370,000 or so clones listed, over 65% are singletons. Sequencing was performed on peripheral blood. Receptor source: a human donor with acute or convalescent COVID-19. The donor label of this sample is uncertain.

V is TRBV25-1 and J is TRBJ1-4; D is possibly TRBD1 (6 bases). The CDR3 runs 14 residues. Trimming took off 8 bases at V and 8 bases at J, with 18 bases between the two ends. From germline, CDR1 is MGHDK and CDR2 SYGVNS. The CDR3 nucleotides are TGTGCCAGCGCGCTTACAGGGAGTAAAGAAAAACTGTTTTTT. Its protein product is CASALTGSKEKLFF.

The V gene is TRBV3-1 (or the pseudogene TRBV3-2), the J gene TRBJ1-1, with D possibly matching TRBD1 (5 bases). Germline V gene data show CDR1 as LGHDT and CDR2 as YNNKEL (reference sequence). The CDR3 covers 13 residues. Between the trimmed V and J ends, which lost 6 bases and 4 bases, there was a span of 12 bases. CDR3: CASSSRVGTEAFF. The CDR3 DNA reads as TGTGCCAGCAGTTCCAGGGTCGGCACTGAAGCTTTCTTT.

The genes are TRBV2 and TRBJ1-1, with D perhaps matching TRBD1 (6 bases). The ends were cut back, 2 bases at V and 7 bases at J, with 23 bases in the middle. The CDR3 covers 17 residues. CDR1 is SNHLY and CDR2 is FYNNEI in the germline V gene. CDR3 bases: TGTGCCAGCAGTGAACCCCAGGGGCTAACAAACCGCCTTGAAGCTTTCTTT. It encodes CASSEPQGLTNRLEAFF.

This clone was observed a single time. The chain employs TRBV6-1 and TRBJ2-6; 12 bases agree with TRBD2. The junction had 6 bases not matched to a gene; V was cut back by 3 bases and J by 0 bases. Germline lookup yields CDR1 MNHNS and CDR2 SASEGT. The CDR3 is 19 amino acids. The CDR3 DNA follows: TGTGCCAGCAGTGAGGAGCTAGCGGGAGGGTTCTCTGGGGCCAACGTCCTGACTTTC. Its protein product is CASSEELAGGFSGANVLTF.

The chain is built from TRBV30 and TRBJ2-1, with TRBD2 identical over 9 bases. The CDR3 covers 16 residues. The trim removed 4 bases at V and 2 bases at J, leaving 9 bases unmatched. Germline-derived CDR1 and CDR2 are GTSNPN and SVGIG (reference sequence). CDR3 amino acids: CAWKLPRGRAYNEQFF. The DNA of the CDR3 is TGTGCCTGGAAACTACCGCGCGGGAGGGCCTACAATGAGCAGTTCTTC.

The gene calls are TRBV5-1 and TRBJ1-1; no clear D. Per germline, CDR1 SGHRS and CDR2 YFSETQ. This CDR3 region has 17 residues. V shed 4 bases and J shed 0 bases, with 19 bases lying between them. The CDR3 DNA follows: TGCGCCAGCAGCCCCCTCGGGAGGGCCAACATGAACACTGAAGCTTTCTTT. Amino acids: CASSPLGRANMNTEAFF.

The CDR3 DNA follows: TGCGCCAGCAGTGACACAAGGGGAGCCAAAAACATTCAGTACTTC. It codes for CASSDTRGAKNIQYF. This rearrangement joins TRBV10-1 to TRBJ2-4; possible D gene TRBD1, 5 bases. V was trimmed by 3 bases and J by 0 bases, leaving 9 bases between them. The CDR3 runs to 15 residues. Germline values: CDR1 WNHNN, CDR2 SYGVQD (reference sequence).

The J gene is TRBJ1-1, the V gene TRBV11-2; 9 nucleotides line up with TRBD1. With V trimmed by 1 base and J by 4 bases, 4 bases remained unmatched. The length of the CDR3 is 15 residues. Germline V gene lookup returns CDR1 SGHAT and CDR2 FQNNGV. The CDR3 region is CASSLAHRGPTEAFF. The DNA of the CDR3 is TGTGCCAGCAGCTTAGCCCACAGGGGGCCCACTGAAGCTTTCTTT.

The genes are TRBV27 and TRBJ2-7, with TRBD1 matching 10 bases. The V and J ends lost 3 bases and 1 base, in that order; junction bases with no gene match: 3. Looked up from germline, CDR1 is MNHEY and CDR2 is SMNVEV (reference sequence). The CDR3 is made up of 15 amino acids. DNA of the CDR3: TGTGCCAGCAGTTTGACAGGGGGCACATCCTACGAGCAGTACTTC. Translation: CASSLTGGTSYEQYF.

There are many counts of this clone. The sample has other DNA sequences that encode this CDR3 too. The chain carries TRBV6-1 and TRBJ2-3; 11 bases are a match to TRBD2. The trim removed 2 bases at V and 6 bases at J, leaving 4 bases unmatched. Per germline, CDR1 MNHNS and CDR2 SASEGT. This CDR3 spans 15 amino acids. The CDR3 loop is CASSETLAGGDTQYF. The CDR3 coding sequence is TGTGCCAGCAGTGAAACGCTAGCGGGAGGCGATACGCAGTATTTT.

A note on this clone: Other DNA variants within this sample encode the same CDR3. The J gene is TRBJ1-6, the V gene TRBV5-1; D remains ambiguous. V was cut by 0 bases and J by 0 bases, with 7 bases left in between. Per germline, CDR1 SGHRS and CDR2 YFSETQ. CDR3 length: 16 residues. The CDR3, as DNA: TGCGCCAGCAGCTTGGCCGGTAGCTCCTATAATTCACCCCTCCACTTT. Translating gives CASSLAGSSYNSPLHF.

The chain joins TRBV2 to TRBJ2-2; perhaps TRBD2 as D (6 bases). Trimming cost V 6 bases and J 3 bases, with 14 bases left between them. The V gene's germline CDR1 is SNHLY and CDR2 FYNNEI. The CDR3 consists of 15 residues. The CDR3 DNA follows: TGTGCCAGCAGCGCCGCTAGCGTTGACACCGGGGAGCTGTTTTTT. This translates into CASSAASVDTGELFF.

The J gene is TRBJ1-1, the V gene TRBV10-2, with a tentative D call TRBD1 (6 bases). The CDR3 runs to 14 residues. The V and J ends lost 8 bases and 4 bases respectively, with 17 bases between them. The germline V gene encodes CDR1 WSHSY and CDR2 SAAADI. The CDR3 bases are TGCGCCAGCTCCACCACAGGGCGATCCACTGAAGCTTTCTTT. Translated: CASSTTGRSTEAFF.

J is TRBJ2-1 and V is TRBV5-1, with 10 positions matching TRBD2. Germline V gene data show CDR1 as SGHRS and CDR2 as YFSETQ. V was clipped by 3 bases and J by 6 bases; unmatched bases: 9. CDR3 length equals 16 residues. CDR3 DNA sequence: TGCGCCAGCAGCTCCACTAGCGGGGTGGGCCTCAATGAGCAGTTCTTC. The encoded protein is CASSSTSGVGLNEQFF.

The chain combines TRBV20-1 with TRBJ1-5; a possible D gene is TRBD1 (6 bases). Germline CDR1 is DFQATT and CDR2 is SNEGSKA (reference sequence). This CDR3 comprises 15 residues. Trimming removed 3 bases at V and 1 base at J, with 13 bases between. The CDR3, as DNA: TGCAGTGCTAGTAACAGGGCTTCGAGCAATCAGCCCCAGCATTTT. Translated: CSASNRASSNQPQHF.

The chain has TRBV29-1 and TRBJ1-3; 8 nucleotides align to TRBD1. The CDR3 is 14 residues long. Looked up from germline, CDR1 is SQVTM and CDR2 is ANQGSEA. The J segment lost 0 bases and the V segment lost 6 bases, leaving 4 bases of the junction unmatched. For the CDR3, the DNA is TGCAGCGTGGGTACAGGGGGCTCTGGAAACACCATATATTTT. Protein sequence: CSVGTGGSGNTIYF.

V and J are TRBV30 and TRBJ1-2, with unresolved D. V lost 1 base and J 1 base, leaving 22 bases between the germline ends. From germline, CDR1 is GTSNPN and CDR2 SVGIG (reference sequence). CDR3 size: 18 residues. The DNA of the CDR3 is TGTGCCTGGAGTGGCCTCGGAGGCTCGGCCCCCTTTAACTATGGCTACACCTTC. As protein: CAWSGLGGSAPFNYGYTF.

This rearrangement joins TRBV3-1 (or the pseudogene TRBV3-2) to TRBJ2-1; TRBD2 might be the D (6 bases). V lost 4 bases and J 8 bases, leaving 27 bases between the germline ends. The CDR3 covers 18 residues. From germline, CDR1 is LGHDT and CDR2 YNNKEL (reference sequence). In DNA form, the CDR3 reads TGTGCCAGCAGCCCCTCCGGGCGTCGGAGGGGCTCAGTGGATGAGCAGTTCTTC. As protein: CASSPSGRRRGSVDEQFF.